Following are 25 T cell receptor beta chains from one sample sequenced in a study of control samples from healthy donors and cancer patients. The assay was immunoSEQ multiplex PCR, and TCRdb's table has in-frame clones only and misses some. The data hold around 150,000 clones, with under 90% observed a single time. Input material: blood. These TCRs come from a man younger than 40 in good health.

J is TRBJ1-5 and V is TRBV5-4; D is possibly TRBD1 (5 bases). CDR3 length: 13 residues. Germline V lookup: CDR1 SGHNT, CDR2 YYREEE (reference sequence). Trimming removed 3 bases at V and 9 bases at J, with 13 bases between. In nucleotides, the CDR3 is TGTGCCAGCAGCTGGGGGACGGCGGGGCCCCAGCATTTT. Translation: CASSWGTAGPQHF.

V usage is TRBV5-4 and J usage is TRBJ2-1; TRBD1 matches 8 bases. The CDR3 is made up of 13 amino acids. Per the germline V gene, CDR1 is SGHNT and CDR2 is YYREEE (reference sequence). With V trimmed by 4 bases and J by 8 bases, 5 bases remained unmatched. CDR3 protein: CASSPDRAHEQFF. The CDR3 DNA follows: TGTGCCAGCAGCCCGGACAGGGCCCATGAGCAGTTCTTC.

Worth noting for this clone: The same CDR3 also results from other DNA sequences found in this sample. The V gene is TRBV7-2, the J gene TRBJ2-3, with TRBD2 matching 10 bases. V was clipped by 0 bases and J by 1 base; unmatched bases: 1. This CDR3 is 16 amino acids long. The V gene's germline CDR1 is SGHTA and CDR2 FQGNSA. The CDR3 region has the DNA TGTGCCAGCAGCTTAGCCCTAGCGGGGGGCACAGATACGCAGTATTTT. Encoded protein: CASSLALAGGTDTQYF.

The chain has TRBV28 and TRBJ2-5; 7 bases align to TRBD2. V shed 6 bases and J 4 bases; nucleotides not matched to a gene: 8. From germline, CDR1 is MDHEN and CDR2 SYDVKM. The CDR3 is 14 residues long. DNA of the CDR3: TGTGCCAGCAGGGGACCGGGACTACCAGAGACCCAGTACTTC. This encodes CASRGPGLPETQYF.

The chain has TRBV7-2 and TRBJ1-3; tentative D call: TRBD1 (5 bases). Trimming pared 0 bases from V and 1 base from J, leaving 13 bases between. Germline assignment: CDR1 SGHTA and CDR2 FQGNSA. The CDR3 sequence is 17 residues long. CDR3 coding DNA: TGTGCCAGCAGCTTAGCTGGGGGGTGGTCTTCTGGAAACACCATATATTTT. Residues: CASSLAGGWSSGNTIYF.

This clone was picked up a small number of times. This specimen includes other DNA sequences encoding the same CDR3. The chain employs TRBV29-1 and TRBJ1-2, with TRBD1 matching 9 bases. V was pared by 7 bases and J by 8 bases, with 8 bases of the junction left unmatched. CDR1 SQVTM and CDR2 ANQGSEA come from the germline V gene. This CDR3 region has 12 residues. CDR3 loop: CSGGQGNYGYTF. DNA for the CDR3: TGCAGCGGGGGACAGGGAAATTACGGCTACACCTTC. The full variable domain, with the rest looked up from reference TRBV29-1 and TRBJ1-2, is SAVISQKPSRDICQRGTSLTIQCQVDSQVTMMFWYRQQPGQSLTLIATANQGSEATYESGFVIDKFPISRPNLTFSTLTVSNMSPEDSSIYLCSGGQGNYGYTFGSGTRLTVV.

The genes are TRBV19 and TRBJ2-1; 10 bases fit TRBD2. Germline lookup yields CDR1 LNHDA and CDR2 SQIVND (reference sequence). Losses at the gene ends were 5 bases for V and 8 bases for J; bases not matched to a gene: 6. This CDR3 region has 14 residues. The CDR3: CASSVAGGGYEQFF. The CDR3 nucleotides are TGTGCCAGTAGTGTAGCGGGGGGAGGATATGAGCAGTTCTTC.

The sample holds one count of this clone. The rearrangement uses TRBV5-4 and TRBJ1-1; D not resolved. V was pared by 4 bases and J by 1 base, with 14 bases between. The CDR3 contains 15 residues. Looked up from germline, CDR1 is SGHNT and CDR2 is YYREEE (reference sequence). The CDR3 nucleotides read TGTGCCAGCAGCCCCTCAGCGGAGAAGAACACTGAAGCTTTCTTT. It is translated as CASSPSAEKNTEAFF.

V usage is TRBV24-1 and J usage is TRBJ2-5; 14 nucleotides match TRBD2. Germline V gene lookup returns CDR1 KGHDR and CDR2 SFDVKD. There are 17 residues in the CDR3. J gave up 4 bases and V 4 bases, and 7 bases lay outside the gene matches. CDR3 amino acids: CATSDAGTSGSGETQYF. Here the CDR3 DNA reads TGTGCCACCAGTGACGCAGGGACTAGCGGGAGTGGAGAGACCCAGTACTTC.

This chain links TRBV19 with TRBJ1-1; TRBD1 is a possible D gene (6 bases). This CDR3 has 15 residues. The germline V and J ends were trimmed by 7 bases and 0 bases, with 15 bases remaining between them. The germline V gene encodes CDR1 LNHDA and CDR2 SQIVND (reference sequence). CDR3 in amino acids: CASTVKWDMNTEAFF. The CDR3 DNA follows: TGTGCCAGTACGGTCAAGTGGGACATGAACACTGAAGCTTTCTTT. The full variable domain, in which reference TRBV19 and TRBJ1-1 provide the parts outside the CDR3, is DGGITQSPKYLFRKEGQNVTLSCEQNLNHDAMYWYRQDPGQGLRLIYYSQIVNDFQKGDIAEGYSVSREKKESFPLTVTSAQKNPTAFYLCASTVKWDMNTEAFFGQGTRLTVV.

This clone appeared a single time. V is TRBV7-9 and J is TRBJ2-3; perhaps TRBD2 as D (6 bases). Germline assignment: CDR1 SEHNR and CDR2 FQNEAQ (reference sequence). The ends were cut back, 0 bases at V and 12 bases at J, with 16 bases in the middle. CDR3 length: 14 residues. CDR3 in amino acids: CASSLAAGLSFQYF. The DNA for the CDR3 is TGTGCCAGCAGCTTAGCGGCGGGATTATCTTTCCAGTATTTT.

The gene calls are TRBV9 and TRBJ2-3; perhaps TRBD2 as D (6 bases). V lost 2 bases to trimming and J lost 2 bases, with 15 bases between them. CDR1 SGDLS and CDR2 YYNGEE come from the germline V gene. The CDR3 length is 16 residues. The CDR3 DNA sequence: TGTGCCAGCAGCGTCGGCGTCCGGGGGTACACAGATACGCAGTATTTT. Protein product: CASSVGVRGYTDTQYF. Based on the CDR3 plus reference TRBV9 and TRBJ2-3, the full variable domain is DSGVTQTPKHLITATGQRVTLRCSPRSGDLSVYWYQQSLDQGLQFLIQYYNGEERAKGNILERFSAQQFPDLHSELNLSSLELGDSALYFCASSVGVRGYTDTQYFGPGTRLTVL.

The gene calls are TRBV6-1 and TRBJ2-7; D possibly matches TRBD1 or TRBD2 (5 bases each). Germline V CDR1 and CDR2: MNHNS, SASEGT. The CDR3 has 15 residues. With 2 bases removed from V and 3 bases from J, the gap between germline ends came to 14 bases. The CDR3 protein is CASSEWDGSFYEQYF. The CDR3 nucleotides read TGTGCCAGCAGTGAATGGGACGGCTCTTTCTACGAGCAGTACTTC.

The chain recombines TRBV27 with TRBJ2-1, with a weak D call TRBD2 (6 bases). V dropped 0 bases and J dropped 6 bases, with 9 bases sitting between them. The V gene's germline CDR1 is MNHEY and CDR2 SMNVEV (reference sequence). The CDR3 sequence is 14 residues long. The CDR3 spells CASSLSRGGNEQFF. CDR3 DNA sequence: TGTGCCAGCAGTTTATCGAGGGGAGGCAATGAGCAGTTCTTC.

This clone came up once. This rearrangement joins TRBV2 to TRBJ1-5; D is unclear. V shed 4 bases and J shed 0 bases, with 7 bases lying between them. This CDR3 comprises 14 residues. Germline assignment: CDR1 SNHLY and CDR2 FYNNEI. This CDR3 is CASSGGNSNQPQHF. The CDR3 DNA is TGTGCCAGCAGTGGGGGAAATAGCAATCAGCCCCAGCATTTT.

CDR3 DNA sequence: TGTGCCAGCAGTGACCTCATCGAGACCCAGTACTTC. This sequence encodes CASSDLIETQYF. V and J are TRBV25-1 and TRBJ2-5; D remains ambiguous. The germline V gene encodes CDR1 MGHDK and CDR2 SYGVNS. CDR3 length equals 12 residues. The germline V and J ends were trimmed by 3 bases and 5 bases, with 7 bases remaining between them.

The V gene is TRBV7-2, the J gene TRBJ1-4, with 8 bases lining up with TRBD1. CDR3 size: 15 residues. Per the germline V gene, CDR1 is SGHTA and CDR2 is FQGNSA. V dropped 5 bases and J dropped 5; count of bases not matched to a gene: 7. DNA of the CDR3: TGTGCCAGCAGCGCTGCTTGGACAGGGAATGAAAAACTGTTTTTT. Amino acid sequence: CASSAAWTGNEKLFF.

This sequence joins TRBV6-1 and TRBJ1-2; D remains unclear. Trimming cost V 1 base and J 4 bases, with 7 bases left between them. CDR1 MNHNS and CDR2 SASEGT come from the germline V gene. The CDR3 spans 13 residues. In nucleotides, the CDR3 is TGTGCCAGCAGTGAAGAACGGCGCTATGGCTACACCTTC. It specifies CASSEERRYGYTF.

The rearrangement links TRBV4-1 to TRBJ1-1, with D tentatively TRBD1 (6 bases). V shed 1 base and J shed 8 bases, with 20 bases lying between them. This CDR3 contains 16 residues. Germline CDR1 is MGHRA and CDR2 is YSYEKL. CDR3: CASSQGPSGPGEEAFF. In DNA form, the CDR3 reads TGCGCCAGCAGCCAAGGACCGTCGGGGCCAGGGGAAGAAGCTTTCTTT.

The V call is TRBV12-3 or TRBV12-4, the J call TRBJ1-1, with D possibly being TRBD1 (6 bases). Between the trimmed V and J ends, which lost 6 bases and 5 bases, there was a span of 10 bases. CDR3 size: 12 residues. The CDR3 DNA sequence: TGTGCCAGCAGCCTAACAGGGACTGAAGCTTTCTTT. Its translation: CASSLTGTEAFF.

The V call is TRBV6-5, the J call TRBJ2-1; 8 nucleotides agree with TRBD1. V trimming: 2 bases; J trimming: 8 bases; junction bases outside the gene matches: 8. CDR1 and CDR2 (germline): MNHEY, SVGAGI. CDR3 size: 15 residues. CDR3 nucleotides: TGTGCCAGCAGTTACATGTGGACAGGGATCGATGAGCAGTTCTTC. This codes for CASSYMWTGIDEQFF.

The CDR3 region has the DNA TGTGCCAGCAGCCCGGATAGCGGGGGCCTCACAGATACGCAGTATTTT. This encodes CASSPDSGGLTDTQYF. This sequence joins TRBV9 and TRBJ2-3; 9 bases map to TRBD2. The CDR3 is 16 amino acids. Germline CDR1 reads SGDLS; CDR2 reads YYNGEE. V was pared by 4 bases and J by 2 bases, with 8 bases of the junction left unmatched.

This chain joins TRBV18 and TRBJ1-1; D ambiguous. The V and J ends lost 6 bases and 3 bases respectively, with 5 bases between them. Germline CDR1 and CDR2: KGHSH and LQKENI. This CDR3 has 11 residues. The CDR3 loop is CASSSDTEAFF. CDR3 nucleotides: TGTGCCAGCTCGTCTGACACTGAAGCTTTCTTT.

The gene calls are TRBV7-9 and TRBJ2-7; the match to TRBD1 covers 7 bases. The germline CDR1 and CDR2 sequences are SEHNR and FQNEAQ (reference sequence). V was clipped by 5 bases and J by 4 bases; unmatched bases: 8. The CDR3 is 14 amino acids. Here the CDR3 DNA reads TGTGCCAGCAGCCCCCGGGACAGCCAATACGAGCAGTACTTC. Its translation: CASSPRDSQYEQYF.

The CDR3 spells CASSVGAGLTGELFF. The CDR3 DNA sequence: TGTGCCAGCAGCGTAGGGGCAGGCCTCACCGGGGAGCTGTTTTTT. The chain links TRBV9 to TRBJ2-2; D is unresolved. This CDR3 spans 15 amino acids. The germline CDR1 and CDR2 sequences are SGDLS and YYNGEE. V was shortened by 0 bases and J by 4 bases, with 10 bases between the two germline ends.